The rows below give T cell receptor beta chains drawn from one sample of a study of OX40 agonist ivuxolimab in advanced cancers. The data were produced by immunoSEQ multiplex PCR, yet TCRdb's version contains in-frame clones alone and is incomplete. The data show some 43,000 clones, approximately 86% seen once. The sequences come from CD4+ or CD8+ T cells sorted from blood, collected in a trial of the OX40 agonist ivuxolimab. The source is an adult with an advanced solid tumor such as melanoma, head and neck, liver or kidney cancer. The CDR3 runs from the conserved cysteine through the conserved F or W. Each record gives: V gene, J gene, clone size, D gene, CDR3 DNA, CDR3 protein. A D gene is named only where the DNA matches it firmly. Size tells how often a clone was seen (once, few, many) or the class of an expanded clone, and some rows leave it out.

>TRBV27|TRBJ2-3|.|.
TGTGCCAGCAGAGGGGGGTCACCAGATACGCAGTATTTT
CASRGGSPDTQYF
>TRBV11-1|TRBJ2-1|.|.
TGTGCCAGCAGCCCGACAAAAGGGTACAATGAGCAGTTCTTC
CASSPTKGYNEQFF
>TRBV5-1|TRBJ1-1|.|TRBD1
TGCGCCAGCAGCTTCTTGGACAGGGACACTGAAGCTTTCTTT
CASSFLDRDTEAFF
>TRBV7-8|TRBJ2-7|.|TRBD1
TGCGCCAGCAGCACCCGACAGGGCTACGAGCAGTACTTC
CASSTRQGYEQYF
>TRBV2|TRBJ2-3|few|.
TGTGCCAGCAATGGAAACACAGATACGCAGTATTTT
CASNGNTDTQYF
>TRBV7-3|TRBJ2-5|.|TRBD2
TGTGCCAGCAGCCCGGGACTAGCGGGAGTAGAGACCCAGTACTTC
CASSPGLAGVETQYF
>TRBV7-8|TRBJ1-6|few|.
TGTGCCAGCAGCCTAGTGGGGAGAGCCGGCGATTCACCCCTCCACTTT
CASSLVGRAGDSPLHF
>TRBV27|TRBJ2-3|.|.
TGTGCCAGCAGTTCGATTGGGGGGAGCACAGATACGCAGTATTTT
CASSSIGGSTDTQYF
>TRBV2|TRBJ2-2|.|.
TGTGCCAGCACCCACCGGAACACCGGGGAGCTGTTTTTT
CASTHRNTGELFF
>TRBV7-3|TRBJ2-2|.|.
TGTGCCAGCAGCCCACCCGGGGGGGAGCTGTTTTTT
CASSPPGGELFF
>TRBV5-8|TRBJ2-2|once|.
TGTGCCAGCAGCTTGGGACGGAACACCGGGGAGCTGTTTTTT
CASSLGRNTGELFF